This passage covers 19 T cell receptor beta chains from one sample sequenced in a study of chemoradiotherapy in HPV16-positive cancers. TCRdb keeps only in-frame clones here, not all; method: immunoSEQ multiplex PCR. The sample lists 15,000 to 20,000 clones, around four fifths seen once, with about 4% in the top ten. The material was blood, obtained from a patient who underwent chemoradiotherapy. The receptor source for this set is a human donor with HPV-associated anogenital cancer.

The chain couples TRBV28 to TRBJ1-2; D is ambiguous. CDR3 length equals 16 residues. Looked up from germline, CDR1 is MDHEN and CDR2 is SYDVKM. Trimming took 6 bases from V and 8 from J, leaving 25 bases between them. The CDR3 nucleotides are TGTGCCAGCAGCTTTTTTAATTTAAGGACGTCGAGGGGCTACACCTTC. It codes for CASSFFNLRTSRGYTF.

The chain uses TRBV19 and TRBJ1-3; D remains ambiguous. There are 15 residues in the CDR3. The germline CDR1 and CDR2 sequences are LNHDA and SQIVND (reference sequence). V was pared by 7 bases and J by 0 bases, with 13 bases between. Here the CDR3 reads CASNPHSYSGNTIYF. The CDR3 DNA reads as TGTGCCAGTAATCCCCACAGCTACTCTGGAAACACCATATATTTT.

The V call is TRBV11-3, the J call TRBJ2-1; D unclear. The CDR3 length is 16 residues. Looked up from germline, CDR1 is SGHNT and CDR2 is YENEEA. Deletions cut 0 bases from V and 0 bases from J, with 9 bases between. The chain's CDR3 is CASSLDGQSSYNEQFF. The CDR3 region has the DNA TGTGCCAGCAGCTTAGATGGGCAGAGCTCCTACAATGAGCAGTTCTTC.

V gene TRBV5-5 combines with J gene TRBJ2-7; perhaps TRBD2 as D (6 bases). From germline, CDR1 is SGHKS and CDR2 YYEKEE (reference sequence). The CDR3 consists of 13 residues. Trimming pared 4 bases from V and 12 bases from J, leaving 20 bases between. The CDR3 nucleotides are TGTGCCAGCAGCCTGGAGGGCGGCCGCCCCGGGTACTTC. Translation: CASSLEGGRPGYF.

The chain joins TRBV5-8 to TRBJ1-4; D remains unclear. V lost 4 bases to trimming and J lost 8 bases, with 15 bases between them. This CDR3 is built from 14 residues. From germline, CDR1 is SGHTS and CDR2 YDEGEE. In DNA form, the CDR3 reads TGTGCCAGCAGCAGGCGGGGTTTTCAAGAAAAACTGTTTTTT. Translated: CASSRRGFQEKLFF. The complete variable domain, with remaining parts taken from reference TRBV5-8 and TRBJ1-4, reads EAGVTQSPTHLIKTRGQQATLRCSPISGHTSVYWYQQALGLGLQFLLWYDEGEERNRGNFPPRFSGRQFPNYSSELNVNALELEDSALYLCASSRRGFQEKLFFGSGTQLSVL.

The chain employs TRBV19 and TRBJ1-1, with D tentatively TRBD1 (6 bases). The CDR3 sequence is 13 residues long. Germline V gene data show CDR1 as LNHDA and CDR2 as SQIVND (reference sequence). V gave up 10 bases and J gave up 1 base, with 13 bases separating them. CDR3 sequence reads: CATTDSKNTEAFF. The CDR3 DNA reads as TGTGCCACCACGGACAGCAAGAACACTGAAGCTTTCTTT.

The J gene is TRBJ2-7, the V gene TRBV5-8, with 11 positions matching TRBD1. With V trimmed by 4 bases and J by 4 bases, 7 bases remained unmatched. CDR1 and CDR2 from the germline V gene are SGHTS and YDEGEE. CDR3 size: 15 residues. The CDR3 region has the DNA TGTGCCAGCAGCAGACCGGGACAGGGGGTATACGAGCAGTACTTC. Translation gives CASSRPGQGVYEQYF.

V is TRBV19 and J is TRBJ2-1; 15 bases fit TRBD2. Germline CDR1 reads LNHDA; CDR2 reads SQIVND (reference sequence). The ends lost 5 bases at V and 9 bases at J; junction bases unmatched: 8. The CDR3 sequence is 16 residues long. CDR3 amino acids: CASSLGLAGGPGEQFF. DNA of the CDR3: TGTGCCAGTAGTTTAGGACTAGCGGGGGGGCCCGGTGAGCAGTTCTTC.

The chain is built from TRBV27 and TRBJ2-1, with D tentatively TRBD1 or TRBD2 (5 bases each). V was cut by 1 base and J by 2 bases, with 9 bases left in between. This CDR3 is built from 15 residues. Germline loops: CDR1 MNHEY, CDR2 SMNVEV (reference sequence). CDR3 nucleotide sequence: TGTGCCAGCAGTTTATTCGGGGCCCCCTACAATGAGCAGTTCTTC. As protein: CASSLFGAPYNEQFF.

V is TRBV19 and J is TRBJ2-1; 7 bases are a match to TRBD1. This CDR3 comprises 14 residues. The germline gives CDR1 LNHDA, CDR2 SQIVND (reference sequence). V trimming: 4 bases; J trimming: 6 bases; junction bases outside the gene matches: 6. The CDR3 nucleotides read TGTGCCAGTAGTAGGAGACAGGGAGCCAATGAGCAGTTCTTC. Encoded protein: CASSRRQGANEQFF.

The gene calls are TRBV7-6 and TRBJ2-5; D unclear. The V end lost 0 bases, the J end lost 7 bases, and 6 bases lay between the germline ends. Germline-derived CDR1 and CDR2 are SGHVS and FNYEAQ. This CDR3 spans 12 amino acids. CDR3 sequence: CASSLAPATQYF. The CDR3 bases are TGTGCCAGCAGCTTAGCCCCAGCGACCCAGTACTTC.

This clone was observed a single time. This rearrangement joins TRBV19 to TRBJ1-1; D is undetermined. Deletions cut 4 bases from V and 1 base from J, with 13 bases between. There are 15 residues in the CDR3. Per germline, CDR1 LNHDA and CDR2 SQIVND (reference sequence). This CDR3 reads CASSNPGGKNTEAFF. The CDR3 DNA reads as TGTGCCAGTAGTAACCCAGGTGGGAAGAACACTGAAGCTTTCTTT.

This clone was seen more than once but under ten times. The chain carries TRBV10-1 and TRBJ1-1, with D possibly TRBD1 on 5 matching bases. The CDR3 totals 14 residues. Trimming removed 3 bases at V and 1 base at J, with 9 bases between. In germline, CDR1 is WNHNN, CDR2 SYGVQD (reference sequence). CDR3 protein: CASSEGTGNTEAFF. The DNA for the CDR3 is TGCGCCAGCAGTGAAGGTACAGGGAACACTGAAGCTTTCTTT.

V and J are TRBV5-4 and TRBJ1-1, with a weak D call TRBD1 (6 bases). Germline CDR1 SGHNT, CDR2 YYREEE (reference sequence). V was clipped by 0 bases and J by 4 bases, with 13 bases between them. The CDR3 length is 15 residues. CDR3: CASSLGGALGTEAFF. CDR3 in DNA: TGTGCCAGCAGCTTGGGGGGGGCGCTCGGCACTGAAGCTTTCTTT.

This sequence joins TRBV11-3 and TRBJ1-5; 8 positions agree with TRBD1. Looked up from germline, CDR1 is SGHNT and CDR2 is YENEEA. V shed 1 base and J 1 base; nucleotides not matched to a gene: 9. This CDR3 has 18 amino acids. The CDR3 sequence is CASSLAGRGPGSNQPQHF. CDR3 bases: TGTGCCAGCAGCTTAGCGGGCAGGGGGCCGGGGAGCAATCAGCCCCAGCATTTT.

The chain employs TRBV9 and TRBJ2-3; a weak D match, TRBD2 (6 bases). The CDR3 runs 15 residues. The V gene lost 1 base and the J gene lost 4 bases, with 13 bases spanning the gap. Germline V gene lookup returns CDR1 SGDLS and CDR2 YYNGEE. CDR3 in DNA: TGTGCCAGCAGCGTAACGACTAGATTCGCAGATACGCAGTATTTT. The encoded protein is CASSVTTRFADTQYF.

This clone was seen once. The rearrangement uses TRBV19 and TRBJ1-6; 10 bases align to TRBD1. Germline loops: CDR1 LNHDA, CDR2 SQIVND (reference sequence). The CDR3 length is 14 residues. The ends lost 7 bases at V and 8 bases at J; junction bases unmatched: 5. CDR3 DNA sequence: TGTGCCAGTACCCCGACAGGGGGCTATTCACCCCTCCACTTT. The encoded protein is CASTPTGGYSPLHF.

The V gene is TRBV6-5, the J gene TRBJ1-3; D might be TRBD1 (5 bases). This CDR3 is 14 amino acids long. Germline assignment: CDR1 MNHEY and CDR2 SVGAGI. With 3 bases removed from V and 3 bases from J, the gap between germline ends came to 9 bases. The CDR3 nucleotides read TGTGCCAGCAGTTATGGAGGGGATGGAAACACCATATATTTT. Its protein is CASSYGGDGNTIYF.

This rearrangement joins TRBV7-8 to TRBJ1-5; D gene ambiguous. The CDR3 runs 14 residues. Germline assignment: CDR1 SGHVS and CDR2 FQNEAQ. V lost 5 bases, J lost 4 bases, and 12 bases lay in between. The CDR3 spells CASSPHLGNQPQHF. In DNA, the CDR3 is TGTGCCAGCAGCCCCCATCTGGGGAATCAGCCCCAGCATTTT.